This passage covers 2 T cell receptor beta chains from one sample sequenced in a study of blood T cell repertoires in COVID-19. Method: immunoSEQ multiplex PCR; TCRdb's copy keeps in-frame clones and lacks some. The sample shows roughly 150,000 clones, approximately 85% of them seen only once. Sequencing was performed on peripheral blood. The receptors derive from a woman aged 45 to 65 with COVID-19, enrolled during active disease.

V is TRBV28 and J is TRBJ1-5; 9 bases map to TRBD1. The germline V gene encodes CDR1 MDHEN and CDR2 SYDVKM. The V gene end was trimmed by 5 bases and the J gene end by 2 bases; junction bases not matched to a gene: 19. This CDR3 region has 20 residues. This CDR3 reads CASSPIPAGTGFYGNQPQHF. The CDR3 nucleotides read TGTGCCAGCAGTCCCATACCAGCCGGGACAGGGTTTTATGGCAATCAGCCCCAGCATTTT.

The V call is TRBV9, the J call TRBJ2-3, with 16 bases aligning to TRBD2. Trimming took 3 bases from V and 7 from J; bases not matched to a gene: 11. Germline V gives CDR1 SGDLS, CDR2 YYNGEE. The length of the CDR3 is 18 residues. CDR3 loop: CASSEGTSGGAIVYTQYF. The DNA for the CDR3 is TGTGCCAGCAGCGAGGGGACTAGCGGGGGGGCGATTGTATATACGCAGTATTTT.